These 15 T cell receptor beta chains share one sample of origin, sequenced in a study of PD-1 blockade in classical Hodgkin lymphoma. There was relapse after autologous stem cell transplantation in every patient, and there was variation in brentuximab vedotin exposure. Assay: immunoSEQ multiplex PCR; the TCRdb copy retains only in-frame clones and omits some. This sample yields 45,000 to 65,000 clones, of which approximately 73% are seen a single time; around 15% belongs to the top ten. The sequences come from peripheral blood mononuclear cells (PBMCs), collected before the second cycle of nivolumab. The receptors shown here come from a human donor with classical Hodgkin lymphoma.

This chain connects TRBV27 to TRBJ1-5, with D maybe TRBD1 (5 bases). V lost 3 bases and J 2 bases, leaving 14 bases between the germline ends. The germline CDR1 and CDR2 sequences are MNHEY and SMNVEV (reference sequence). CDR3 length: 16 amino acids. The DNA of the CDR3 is TGTGCCAGCAGTTTGGGCAGGGAGTGGGGCAATCAGCCCCAGCATTTT. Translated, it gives CASSLGREWGNQPQHF.

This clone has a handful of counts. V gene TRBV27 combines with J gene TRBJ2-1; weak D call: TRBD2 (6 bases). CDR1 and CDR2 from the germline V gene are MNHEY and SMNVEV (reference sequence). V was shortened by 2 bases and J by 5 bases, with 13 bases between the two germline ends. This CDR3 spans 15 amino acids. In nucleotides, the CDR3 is TGTGCCAGCAGTTTAGGGACTTATCCCGACAATGAGCAGTTCTTC. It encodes CASSLGTYPDNEQFF.

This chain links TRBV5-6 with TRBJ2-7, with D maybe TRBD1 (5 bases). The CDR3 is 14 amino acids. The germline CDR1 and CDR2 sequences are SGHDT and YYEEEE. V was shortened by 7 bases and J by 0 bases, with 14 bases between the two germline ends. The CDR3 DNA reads TGTGCCAGCGGCGGACAAGGGCTCTCCTACGAGCAGTACTTC. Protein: CASGGQGLSYEQYF.

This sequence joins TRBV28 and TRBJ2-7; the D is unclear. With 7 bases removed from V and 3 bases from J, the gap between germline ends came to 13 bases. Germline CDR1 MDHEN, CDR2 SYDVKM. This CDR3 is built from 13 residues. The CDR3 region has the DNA TGTGCCAGCACCCTCGGCCCGGTCTACGAGCAGTACTTC. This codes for CASTLGPVYEQYF.

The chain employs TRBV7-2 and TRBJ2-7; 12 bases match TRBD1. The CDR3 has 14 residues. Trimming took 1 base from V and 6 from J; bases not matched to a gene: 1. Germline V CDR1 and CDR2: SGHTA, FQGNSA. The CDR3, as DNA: TGTGCCAGCAGCTTAGGGGGACAGGGGGCCGAGCAGTACTTC. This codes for CASSLGGQGAEQYF.

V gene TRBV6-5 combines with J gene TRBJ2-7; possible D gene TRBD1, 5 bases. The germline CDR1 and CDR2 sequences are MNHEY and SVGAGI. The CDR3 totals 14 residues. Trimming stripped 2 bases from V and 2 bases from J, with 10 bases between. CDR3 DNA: TGTGCCAGCAGTTACGGGGCCATCACCTACGAGCAGTACTTC. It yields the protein CASSYGAITYEQYF.

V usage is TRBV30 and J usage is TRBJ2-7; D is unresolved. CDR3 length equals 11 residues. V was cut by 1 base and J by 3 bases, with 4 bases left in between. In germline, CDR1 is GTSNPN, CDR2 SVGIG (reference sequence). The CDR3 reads CAWSGIYEQYF. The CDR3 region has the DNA TGTGCCTGGAGTGGTATCTACGAGCAGTACTTC.

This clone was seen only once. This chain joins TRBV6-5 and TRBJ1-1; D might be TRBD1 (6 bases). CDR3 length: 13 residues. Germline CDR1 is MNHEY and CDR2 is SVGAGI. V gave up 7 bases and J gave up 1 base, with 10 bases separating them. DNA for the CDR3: TGTGCCAGCACCCTGGGACAGAACACTGAAGCTTTCTTT. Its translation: CASTLGQNTEAFF.

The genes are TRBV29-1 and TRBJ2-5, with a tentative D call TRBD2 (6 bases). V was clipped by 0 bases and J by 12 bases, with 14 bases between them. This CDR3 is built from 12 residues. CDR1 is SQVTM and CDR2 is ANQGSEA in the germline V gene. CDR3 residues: CSVEELGTPKYF. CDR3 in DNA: TGCAGCGTTGAAGAACTCGGGACTCCCAAGTACTTC.

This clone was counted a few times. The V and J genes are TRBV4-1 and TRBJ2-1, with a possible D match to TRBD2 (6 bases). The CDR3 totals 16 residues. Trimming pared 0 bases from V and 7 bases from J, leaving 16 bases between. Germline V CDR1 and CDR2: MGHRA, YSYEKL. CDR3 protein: CASSQDAGLGINEQFF. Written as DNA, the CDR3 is TGCGCCAGCAGCCAAGACGCGGGATTAGGGATAAATGAGCAGTTCTTC.

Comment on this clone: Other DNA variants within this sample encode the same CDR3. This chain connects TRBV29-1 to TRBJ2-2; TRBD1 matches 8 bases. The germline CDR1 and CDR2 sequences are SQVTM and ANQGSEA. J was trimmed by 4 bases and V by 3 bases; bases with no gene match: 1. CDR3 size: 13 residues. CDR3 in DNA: TGCAGCGTTGACACAGGGGGCACCGGGGAGCTGTTTTTT. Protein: CSVDTGGTGELFF.

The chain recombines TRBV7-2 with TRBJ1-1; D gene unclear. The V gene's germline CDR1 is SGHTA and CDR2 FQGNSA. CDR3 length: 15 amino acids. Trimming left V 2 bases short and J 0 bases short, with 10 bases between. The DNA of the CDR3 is TGTGCCAGCAGCTTATCCCGAGTCATGAACACTGAAGCTTTCTTT. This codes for CASSLSRVMNTEAFF. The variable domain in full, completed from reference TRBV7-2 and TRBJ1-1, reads GAGVSQSPSNKVTEKGKDVELRCDPISGHTALYWYRQSLGQGLEFLIYFQGNSAPDKSGLPSDRFSAERTGGSVSTLTIQRTQQEDSAVYLCASSLSRVMNTEAFFGQGTRLTVV.

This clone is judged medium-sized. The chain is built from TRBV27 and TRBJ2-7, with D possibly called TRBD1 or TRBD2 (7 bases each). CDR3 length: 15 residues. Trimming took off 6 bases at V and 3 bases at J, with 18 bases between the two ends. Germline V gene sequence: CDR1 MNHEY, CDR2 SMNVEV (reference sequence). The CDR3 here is CASRSGQGGFYEQYF. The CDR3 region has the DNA TGTGCCAGCAGATCGGGTCAGGGGGGGTTCTACGAGCAGTACTTC.

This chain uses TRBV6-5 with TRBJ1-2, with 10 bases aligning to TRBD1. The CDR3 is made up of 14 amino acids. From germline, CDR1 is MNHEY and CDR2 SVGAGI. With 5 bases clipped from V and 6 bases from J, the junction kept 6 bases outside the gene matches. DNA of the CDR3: TGTGCCAGCAGTGCACCGGGACAGGGGAATGGCTACACCTTC. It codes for CASSAPGQGNGYTF.

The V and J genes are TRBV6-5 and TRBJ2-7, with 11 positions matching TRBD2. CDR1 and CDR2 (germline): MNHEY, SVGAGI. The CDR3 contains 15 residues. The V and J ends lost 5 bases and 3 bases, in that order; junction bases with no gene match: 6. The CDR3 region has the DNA TGTGCCAGCAGTGCTCGACTAGCGGGAAGCTACGAGCAGTACTTC. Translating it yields CASSARLAGSYEQYF.